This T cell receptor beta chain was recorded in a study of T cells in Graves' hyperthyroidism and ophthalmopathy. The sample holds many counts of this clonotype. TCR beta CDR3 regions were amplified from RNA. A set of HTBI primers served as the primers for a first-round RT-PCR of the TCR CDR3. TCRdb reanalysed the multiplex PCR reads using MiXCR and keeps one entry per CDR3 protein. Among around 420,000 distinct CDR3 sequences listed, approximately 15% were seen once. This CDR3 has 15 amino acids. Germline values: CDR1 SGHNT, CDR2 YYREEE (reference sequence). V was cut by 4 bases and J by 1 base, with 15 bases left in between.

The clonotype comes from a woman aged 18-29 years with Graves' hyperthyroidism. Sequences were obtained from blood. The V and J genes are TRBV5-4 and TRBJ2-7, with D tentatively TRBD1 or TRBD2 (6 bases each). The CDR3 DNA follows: TGTGCCAGCAGCGACAGGCGTAGCGGATCCTACGAGCAGTACTTC. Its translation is CASSDRRSGSYEQYF.